These 23 T cell receptor beta chains originate from one sample sequenced in a study of response to subunit inactivated influenza vaccine. TCRdb reanalysed the RT-PCR reads using MiXCR and keeps one entry per CDR3 protein. The sample has about 520,000 distinct CDR3 sequences; roughly 23% are singletons. Sequences were derived from CD4+ T cells sorted from PBMCs, sampled around 5 days after vaccination. The receptor source for this set is a man between 50 and 59 years old who received an inactivated influenza vaccine.

CDR3 loop: CASSRDGRNYEQYF. CDR3 nucleotide sequence: TGTGCCAGCAGTCGGGACGGACGGAACTACGAGCAGTACTTC. This chain connects TRBV6-1 to TRBJ2-7; D may correspond to TRBD1 or TRBD2 (5 bases each). The CDR3 runs to 14 residues. Looked up from germline, CDR1 is MNHNS and CDR2 is SASEGT. V lost 5 bases and J 3 bases, leaving 14 bases between the germline ends.

The V gene is TRBV20-1, the J gene TRBJ2-1; 8 positions match TRBD2. The CDR3 contains 16 residues. Germline assignment: CDR1 DFQATT and CDR2 SNEGSKA (reference sequence). V was clipped by 1 base and J by 4 bases; unmatched bases: 9. The CDR3 reads CSARVLSGRGYNEQFF. The CDR3 bases are TGCAGTGCTAGAGTGCTGAGCGGGAGAGGGTACAATGAGCAGTTCTTC.

This clonotype has only a few counts. The rearrangement joins TRBV11-2 to TRBJ2-1; D is uncertain. Germline CDR1 and CDR2: SGHAT and FQNNGV. V was pared by 5 bases and J by 0 bases, with 14 bases between. CDR3 length: 16 amino acids. The CDR3 DNA is TGTGCCAGCAGCCCCGAAACTCGGAGCTCCTACAATGAGCAGTTCTTC. Protein sequence: CASSPETRSSYNEQFF.

This clonotype has only a few counts. The rearrangement joins TRBV7-9 to TRBJ2-6; D call uncertain. The length of the CDR3 is 15 residues. V lost 2 bases to trimming and J lost 7 bases, with 12 bases between them. Per germline, CDR1 SEHNR and CDR2 FQNEAQ (reference sequence). The CDR3 region is CASSLFRPLANVLTF. CDR3 DNA sequence: TGTGCCAGCAGCTTATTTCGGCCCCTCGCCAACGTCCTGACTTTC.

This clonotype has a handful of counts. This chain uses TRBV15 with TRBJ2-5; 8 bases line up with TRBD1. Germline assignment: CDR1 LNHNV and CDR2 YYDKDF (reference sequence). V shed 0 bases, J shed 5 bases, and the junction held 5 bases outside the gene matches. The CDR3 loop spans 15 amino acids. The CDR3, as DNA: TGTGCCACCAGCAGAGACAGGGGGCATGGGGAGACCCAGTACTTC. Translated, it gives CATSRDRGHGETQYF.

This clonotype was detected only a few times. The chain couples TRBV6-6 to TRBJ2-3, with a weak D call TRBD2 (5 bases). V lost 8 bases and J lost 4, with 10 bases in between. Germline V lookup: CDR1 MNHNY, CDR2 SVGAGI (reference sequence). This CDR3 contains 12 residues. The CDR3 region is CASGRAADTQYF. CDR3 nucleotides: TGTGCCAGCGGGAGAGCTGCAGATACGCAGTATTTT.

This clonotype appeared a few times. The chain has TRBV20-1 and TRBJ2-1, with D possibly being TRBD1 (5 bases). This CDR3 has 15 residues. From germline, CDR1 is DFQATT and CDR2 SNEGSKA (reference sequence). The ends were cut back, 0 bases at V and 2 bases at J, with 11 bases in the middle. As DNA, the CDR3 is TGCAGTGCTAGAGAGGGGCTTTTCACCTACAATGAGCAGTTCTTC. It codes for CSAREGLFTYNEQFF.

This clonotype was recorded a few times. The chain recombines TRBV6-5 with TRBJ2-2; 10 bases match TRBD1. Germline V gives CDR1 MNHEY, CDR2 SVGAGI. The CDR3 extends over 15 amino acids. Trimming took 2 bases from V and 6 from J; bases not matched to a gene: 3. Written as DNA, the CDR3 is TGTGCCAGCAGTTACGCCGGGACAGGGGCCGGGGAGCTGTTTTTT. It specifies CASSYAGTGAGELFF.

The V call is TRBV7-9, the J call TRBJ1-5; D uncertain. Germline V gene lookup returns CDR1 SEHNR and CDR2 FQNEAQ (reference sequence). The CDR3 is 14 amino acids. V lost 4 bases and J lost 0, with 7 bases in between. In DNA form, the CDR3 reads TGTGCCAGCAGCTCTGGATTTAGCAATCAGCCCCAGCATTTT. Its translation: CASSSGFSNQPQHF.

The chain is built from TRBV15 and TRBJ2-5; D unresolved. CDR1 and CDR2 (germline): LNHNV, YYDKDF (reference sequence). Trimming took off 0 bases at V and 4 bases at J, with 9 bases between the two ends. The CDR3 loop spans 14 amino acids. CDR3 region: CATSRDIPGETQYF. In DNA form, the CDR3 reads TGTGCCACCAGCAGAGATATTCCGGGAGAGACCCAGTACTTC.

This clonotype was recorded many times. The V gene is TRBV29-1, the J gene TRBJ1-1; D possibly corresponds to TRBD1 (6 bases). The V gene lost 0 bases and the J gene lost 4 bases, with 12 bases spanning the gap. The germline V gene has CDR1 SQVTM and CDR2 ANQGSEA. CDR3 length: 14 amino acids. CDR3 residues: CSVEEGARGTEAFF. CDR3 bases: TGCAGCGTTGAAGAGGGGGCCAGGGGCACTGAAGCTTTCTTT.

The count of this clonotype is one. The CDR3 loop is CASSYSYGQGETQYF. DNA for the CDR3: TGTGCCAGCAGTTACTCGTACGGACAGGGGGAGACCCAGTACTTC. The rearrangement links TRBV6-2 or TRBV6-3 to TRBJ2-5; 9 nucleotides align to TRBD1. Unmatched junction bases numbered 4, after V lost 0 bases and J lost 5 bases. The CDR3 spans 15 residues. The germline gives CDR1 MNHEY, CDR2 SVGEGT.

The V call is TRBV12-3 or TRBV12-4, the J call TRBJ2-3; 9 positions match TRBD1. The length of the CDR3 is 16 residues. After removal of 5 bases from V and 4 bases from J, the junction contained 10 bases not matched to a gene. CDR3 nucleotide sequence: TGTGCCAGCAGTCCGGGACAGGGTCTTTCAGCAGATACGCAGTATTTT. Its protein is CASSPGQGLSADTQYF.

This clonotype was recorded a few times. The chain links TRBV12-3 or TRBV12-4 to TRBJ1-5, with D uncertain. The CDR3 consists of 14 residues. The V end was cut by 2 bases, the J end by 2 bases, with 7 bases between. CDR3 nucleotides: TGTGCCAGCAGTTTATTTGGGGGCAATCAGCCCCAGCATTTT. It codes for CASSLFGGNQPQHF.

The sample holds a few counts of this clonotype. The gene calls are TRBV4-3 and TRBJ1-2; weak D call: TRBD1 (6 bases). The CDR3 sequence is 15 residues long. V was clipped by 0 bases and J by 4 bases, with 12 bases between them. Germline CDR1 is LGHNA and CDR2 is YSLEER. CDR3 region: CASSQDQGRGYGYTF. The DNA for the CDR3 is TGCGCCAGCAGCCAAGATCAGGGGCGCGGCTATGGCTACACCTTC.

The V and J genes are TRBV5-6 and TRBJ1-2; D unclear. The CDR3 contains 12 residues. Germline-derived CDR1 and CDR2 are SGHDT and YYEEEE. Trimming took 5 bases from V and 6 from J, leaving 11 bases between them. The CDR3 nucleotides are TGTGCCAGCAGTCGGGATTTTAATGGCTACACCTTC. Protein sequence: CASSRDFNGYTF.

The V and J genes are TRBV20-1 and TRBJ2-7, with D possibly TRBD1 on 6 matching bases. V was clipped by 6 bases and J by 2 bases, with 8 bases between them. This CDR3 contains 11 residues. The germline gives CDR1 DFQATT, CDR2 SNEGSKA (reference sequence). The DNA for the CDR3 is TGCAGTGCCCAGGGGACCTACGAGCAGTACTTC. It encodes CSAQGTYEQYF.

This CDR3 is CAISVGGGGYNEQFF. CDR3 nucleotide sequence: TGTGCCATCAGTGTTGGGGGGGGTGGATACAATGAGCAGTTCTTC. The rearrangement links TRBV10-3 to TRBJ2-1, with 7 positions matching TRBD2. The length of the CDR3 is 15 residues. Germline CDR1 ENHRY, CDR2 SYGVKD. V lost 4 bases to trimming and J lost 4 bases; unmatched junction nucleotides: 7.

The genes are TRBV28 and TRBJ2-1, with TRBD2 matching 14 bases. The V gene's germline CDR1 is MDHEN and CDR2 SYDVKM. J was trimmed by 9 bases and V by 2 bases; bases with no gene match: 12. The CDR3 loop spans 18 amino acids. The CDR3 DNA is TGTGCCAGCAGTTTAGGGGGTTGGGGACTAGCGGGAGTTCCTGAGCAGTTCTTC. Protein sequence: CASSLGGWGLAGVPEQFF.

The sample holds a few counts of this clonotype. The chain has TRBV7-9 and TRBJ1-2, with 7 positions matching TRBD1. After removal of 3 bases from V and 5 bases from J, the junction contained 12 bases not matched to a gene. This CDR3 has 16 residues. The germline V gene encodes CDR1 SEHNR and CDR2 FQNEAQ (reference sequence). The DNA for the CDR3 is TGTGCCAGCAGCTTGGAATTTACGGGACAGAATTATGGCTACACCTTC. Its translation is CASSLEFTGQNYGYTF.

The rearrangement uses TRBV9 and TRBJ1-1, with TRBD1 as a possible D gene (6 bases). The CDR3 contains 14 residues. V was trimmed by 6 bases and J by 0 bases, leaving 12 bases between them. CDR1 and CDR2 from the germline V gene are SGDLS and YYNGEE. The CDR3 region is CASTQGYMNTEAFF. The CDR3 nucleotides are TGTGCCAGCACGCAGGGGTACATGAACACTGAAGCTTTCTTT.

The chain has TRBV9 and TRBJ2-7, with a tentative D call TRBD1 (7 bases). Trimming pared 4 bases from V and 1 base from J, leaving 21 bases between. The CDR3 has 17 residues. Germline CDR1 reads SGDLS; CDR2 reads YYNGEE. The CDR3 here is CASSQNPAGQSSYEQYF. In nucleotides, the CDR3 is TGTGCCAGCAGCCAAAACCCGGCGGGACAGAGTTCCTACGAGCAGTACTTC.

This clonotype has more than one count but fewer than ten. The chain combines TRBV12-3 or TRBV12-4 with TRBJ1-3; 7 bases match TRBD1. Unmatched junction bases numbered 3, after V lost 4 bases and J lost 6 bases. The CDR3 sequence is 13 residues long. Here the CDR3 DNA reads TGTGCCAGCAGTTCGACAGGGCAAAACACCATATATTTT. It specifies CASSSTGQNTIYF.